What follows are 23 T cell receptor beta chains derived from one specimen sequenced in a study of T cell repertoires in cytomegalovirus infection. TCRdb re-called the reads with MiXCR, one entry per CDR3 protein. The data show approximately 990,000 distinct CDR3 sequences, approximately 33% seen once. Their antigens remain unidentified. Sample: cultured CD8+ T cells from PBMCs, taken from culture after CMV antigen stimulation. These receptors were taken from a human donor in good health (CMV status not recorded). Some clones in this sample may be carry-over from other donors' samples.

The chain carries TRBV7-8 and TRBJ2-5; a possible D gene is TRBD1 (5 bases). This CDR3 is built from 16 residues. V was pared by 4 bases and J by 2 bases, with 17 bases between. Germline V lookup: CDR1 SGHVS, CDR2 FQNEAQ. In DNA form, the CDR3 reads TGTGCCAGCAGCTCAACCCCGACAGCCCCTCAAGAGACCCAGTACTTC. The encoded protein is CASSSTPTAPQETQYF.

The chain carries TRBV5-6 and TRBJ1-5; D gene unclear. Per the germline V gene, CDR1 is SGHDT and CDR2 is YYEEEE. The CDR3 is 14 residues long. V was clipped by 2 bases and J by 0 bases, with 6 bases between them. DNA of the CDR3: TGTGCCAGCAGCTTCGCTAGTAGCAATCAGCCCCAGCATTTT. Translation gives CASSFASSNQPQHF. The complete variable domain, with remaining parts taken from reference TRBV5-6 and TRBJ1-5, reads DAGVTQSPTHLIKTRGQQVTLRCSPKSGHDTVSWYQQALGQGPQFIFQYYEEEERQRGNFPDRFSGHQFPNYSSELNVNALLLGDSALYLCASSFASSNQPQHFGDGTRLSIL.

J is TRBJ2-3 and V is TRBV4-3; 12 bases are shared with TRBD2. Per the germline V gene, CDR1 is LGHNA and CDR2 is YSLEER. Germline trimming cut 3 bases from V and 3 bases from J; bases unmatched to any gene: 13. The CDR3 is 19 amino acids. CDR3 sequence (DNA): TGCGCCAGCAGCCAGAGGGCTACAACTAGCGGGGGGATAACAGATACGCAGTATTTT. Translating it yields CASSQRATTSGGITDTQYF.

In this sample, this clonotype turned up once. This may be a read error: a much more frequent sequence differs by one nucleotide. The J gene is TRBJ1-1, the V gene TRBV7-9; D gene ambiguous. CDR3 length: 11 amino acids. Looked up from germline, CDR1 is SEHNR and CDR2 is FQNEAQ (reference sequence). CDR3 sequence reads: CVSSPWTEAFF. CDR3 in DNA: TGTGTCAGCAGCCCATGGACTGAAGCTTTCTTT.

This clonotype was picked up a small number of times. The J gene is TRBJ2-3, the V gene TRBV4-1; either TRBD1 or TRBD2 may fit D (5 bases each). Germline V gives CDR1 MGHRA, CDR2 YSYEKL. With 2 bases removed from V and 1 base from J, the gap between germline ends came to 13 bases. CDR3 length equals 16 residues. The CDR3 region is CASSQLEGLGTDTQYF. CDR3 nucleotides: TGCGCCAGCAGCCAATTAGAGGGGCTCGGCACAGATACGCAGTATTTT.

The J gene is TRBJ2-7, the V gene TRBV19; 7 bases fit TRBD1. CDR1 and CDR2 from the germline V gene are LNHDA and SQIVND (reference sequence). The V gene end was trimmed by 1 base and the J gene end by 0 bases; junction bases not matched to a gene: 0. This CDR3 is 14 amino acids long. DNA of the CDR3: TGTGCCAGTAGTATAGGGGACAGCTCCTACGAGCAGTACTTC. Residues: CASSIGDSSYEQYF. Together with reference TRBV19 and TRBJ2-7, the CDR3 gives the full variable domain: DGGITQSPKYLFRKEGQNVTLSCEQNLNHDAMYWYRQDPGQGLRLIYYSQIVNDFQKGDIAEGYSVSREKKESFPLTVTSAQKNPTAFYLCASSIGDSSYEQYFGPGTRLTVT.

V and J are TRBV27 and TRBJ1-1; D is uncertain. This CDR3 spans 12 amino acids. Germline CDR1 is MNHEY and CDR2 is SMNVEV (reference sequence). V was trimmed by 6 bases and J by 3 bases, leaving 8 bases between them. The CDR3 region is CASRNGYTEAFF. In DNA form, the CDR3 reads TGTGCCAGCAGAAATGGGTACACTGAAGCTTTCTTT.

The chain combines TRBV2 with TRBJ2-2; no clear D gene. The CDR3 sequence is 14 residues long. V was shortened by 9 bases and J by 2 bases, with 13 bases between the two germline ends. Per germline, CDR1 SNHLY and CDR2 FYNNEI. The CDR3 reads CASLSTFNTGELFF. For the CDR3, the DNA is TGTGCCAGTCTGTCGACTTTCAACACCGGGGAGCTGTTTTTT.

The chain combines TRBV24-1 with TRBJ2-2; D tentatively reads TRBD1 or TRBD2 (5 bases each). This CDR3 region has 16 residues. CDR1 and CDR2 from the germline V gene are KGHDR and SFDVKD. Trimming cost V 5 bases and J 4 bases, with 16 bases left between them. The CDR3 loop reads CATSGHRDPSTGELFF. DNA of the CDR3: TGTGCCACCAGTGGCCACCGGGACCCGAGCACCGGGGAGCTGTTTTTT.

In nucleotides, the CDR3 is TGTGCCAGTAGTATCGATCTACAGCATATTACCTACGAGCAGTACTTC. Translated, it gives CASSIDLQHITYEQYF. The chain has TRBV19 and TRBJ2-7; D not resolved. The CDR3 covers 16 residues. V lost 3 bases, J lost 2 bases, and 17 bases lay in between. Per germline, CDR1 LNHDA and CDR2 SQIVND (reference sequence).

This clonotype has a single count. This chain connects TRBV5-1 to TRBJ1-2; TRBD1 matches at 8 bases. V lost 4 bases, J lost 5 bases, and 10 bases stayed unmatched. CDR1 SGHRS and CDR2 YFSETQ come from the germline V gene. The CDR3 contains 15 residues. The CDR3 loop reads CASSPGTGAAYGYTF. DNA for the CDR3: TGCGCCAGCAGCCCCGGGACAGGAGCAGCTTATGGCTACACCTTC.

The sample holds a few counts of this clonotype. J is TRBJ1-1 and V is TRBV9; D is possibly TRBD1 (5 bases). CDR3 length equals 13 residues. Per the germline V gene, CDR1 is SGDLS and CDR2 is YYNGEE. Trimming stripped 3 bases from V and 5 bases from J, with 11 bases between. The CDR3 region has the DNA TGTGCCAGCAGCGAGTTCAGGGTGACTGAAGCTTTCTTT. Protein: CASSEFRVTEAFF.

This clonotype has just a few counts. V gene TRBV7-8 combines with J gene TRBJ2-1, with 8 nucleotides matching TRBD2. Germline V gene lookup returns CDR1 SGHVS and CDR2 FQNEAQ. V was clipped by 3 bases and J by 2 bases; unmatched bases: 6. This CDR3 is 16 amino acids long. The CDR3 DNA reads as TGTGCCAGCAGCTTTGAGCGGGGGCCTCCCTACAATGAGCAGTTCTTC. It codes for CASSFERGPPYNEQFF.

Concerning this clonotype itself: An end of the junction differs from the germline gene, which may be a read error. In nucleotides, the CDR3 is TGTGTCAGCAGCTTGGGGGGACAGGGGATCGGAACTGAAGCTTTCTTT. Its translation is CVSSLGGQGIGTEAFF. The V gene is TRBV5-6, the J gene TRBJ1-1, with 10 nucleotides matching TRBD1. Germline V gene sequence: CDR1 SGHDT, CDR2 YYEEEE. The CDR3 loop spans 16 amino acids.

This clonotype was picked up many times. Written as DNA, the CDR3 is TGTGCCAGCAGGCCGGGGGGGCGAAATGAGCAGTTCTTC. This sequence encodes CASRPGGRNEQFF. The chain is built from TRBV7-2 and TRBJ2-1; 8 bases line up with TRBD2. Germline assignment: CDR1 SGHTA and CDR2 FQGNSA. CDR3 size: 13 residues. V shed 6 bases, J shed 7 bases, and the junction held 5 bases outside the gene matches.

This clonotype was counted many times. J is TRBJ2-1 and V is TRBV7-6; D not resolved. V was trimmed by 1 base and J by 0 bases, leaving 16 bases between them. Germline CDR1 reads SGHVS; CDR2 reads FNYEAQ. CDR3 length equals 18 residues. CDR3 nucleotide sequence: TGTGCCAGCAGCTTAGATGGTCTGGCGCCCAGCTCCTACAATGAGCAGTTCTTC. Residues: CASSLDGLAPSSYNEQFF.

This chain joins TRBV7-6 and TRBJ1-1; 8 bases are shared with TRBD1. Germline trimming cut 4 bases from V and 11 bases from J; bases unmatched to any gene: 9. The length of the CDR3 is 13 residues. The germline CDR1 and CDR2 sequences are SGHVS and FNYEAQ. The CDR3 DNA is TGTGCCAGCAGCTCGGACAGGGCAGGGTACGCTTTCTTT. It codes for CASSSDRAGYAFF.

This chain uses TRBV6-6 with TRBJ1-5; no definite D call. V was trimmed by 5 bases and J by 1 base, leaving 24 bases between them. The CDR3 loop spans 19 amino acids. Germline assignment: CDR1 MNHNY and CDR2 SVGAGI (reference sequence). The CDR3 protein is CASSLVHFRREQSNQPQHF. CDR3 bases: TGTGCCAGCAGTCTTGTACATTTTAGGAGGGAACAGAGCAATCAGCCCCAGCATTTT.

This clonotype was found a few times. This sequence joins TRBV4-1 and TRBJ2-1, with 14 bases fitting TRBD2. Germline trimming cut 0 bases from V and 10 bases from J; bases unmatched to any gene: 11. The CDR3 consists of 18 residues. CDR1 and CDR2 from the germline V gene are MGHRA and YSYEKL. The CDR3 loop reads CASSQDTLGLAGGEEQFF. CDR3 bases: TGCGCCAGCAGCCAAGATACCCTAGGACTAGCGGGGGGTGAAGAGCAGTTCTTC.

This clonotype showed up just a few times. This sequence joins TRBV7-9 and TRBJ2-1; the D call may be TRBD1 or TRBD2 (5 bases each). The germline CDR1 and CDR2 sequences are SEHNR and FQNEAQ (reference sequence). This CDR3 has 15 residues. V was shortened by 3 bases and J by 6 bases, with 15 bases between the two germline ends. DNA of the CDR3: TGTGCCAGCAGCTTTAGGGCAGGGAGCGGCAATGAGCAGTTCTTC. Residues: CASSFRAGSGNEQFF.

The chain carries TRBV14 and TRBJ1-6; the D is unclear. CDR3 length: 13 amino acids. Germline CDR1 reads SGHDN; CDR2 reads FVKESK. Trimming took 2 bases from V and 7 from J, leaving 6 bases between them. CDR3: CASSQSYNSPLHF. As DNA, the CDR3 is TGTGCCAGCAGCCAAAGCTACAATTCACCCCTCCACTTT.

This clonotype occurred a few times. The J gene is TRBJ2-5, the V gene TRBV6-2 or TRBV6-3; D may be TRBD2 (5 bases). Trimming removed 5 bases at V and 1 base at J, with 11 bases between. The CDR3 runs 14 residues. CDR1 and CDR2 from the germline V gene are MNHEY and SVGEGT. The DNA of the CDR3 is TGTGCCAGCAGTCAAGGGAGCCGCCAAGAGACCCAGTACTTC. It is translated as CASSQGSRQETQYF.

This clonotype was counted at least ten times. The chain employs TRBV3-1 and TRBJ2-1; TRBD1 aligns across 9 bases. V dropped 5 bases and J dropped 2; count of bases not matched to a gene: 4. Germline loops: CDR1 LGHDT, CDR2 YNNKEL (reference sequence). CDR3 length: 15 amino acids. CDR3 sequence (DNA): TGTGCCAGCAGCTCCCGGGACAGGGCCTACAATGAGCAGTTCTTC. This translates into CASSSRDRAYNEQFF.